The clone carrying this TCR beta chain was counted between two and nine times. Its target is not known. The source of the sample is a study of T cells in Graves' hyperthyroidism and ophthalmopathy. Researchers amplified the TCR beta CDR3 regions from RNA transcripts. With the HTBI primer set, the TCR CDR3 went through a first round of RT-PCR. MiXCR, run by TCRdb on the multiplex PCR reads, gives a single entry per CDR3 protein. The table records 300,000 to 400,000 distinct CDR3 sequences, 15% to 20% of them present only once. General study points: Using 13 V-J features, a model discriminated ophthalmopathy from stable hyperthyroidism.

These patients, aged 18 to 65, had recently diagnosed hyperthyroidism lasting under 2 months. The sample comprised blood. The receptor's source is a woman between 45 and 60 years old with Graves' hyperthyroidism.

The CDR3 region has the DNA TGTGCCAGCAGCCCCGGACAGGGGGCGCGGGGATTTGGATCACCCCTCCACTTT. Amino acids: CASSPGQGARGFGSPLHF. J is TRBJ1-6 and V is TRBV5-6; TRBD1 aligns across 11 bases. This CDR3 spans 18 amino acids. V trimming: 4 bases; J trimming: 10 bases; junction bases outside the gene matches: 16. CDR1 is SGHDT and CDR2 is YYEEEE in the germline V gene.